Presented here are 7 T cell receptor beta chains from one specimen sequenced in a study of CD4+ T cells in melanoma. Method: immunoSEQ multiplex PCR; TCRdb's copy keeps in-frame clones and lacks some. The sample carries 13,000 to 15,000 clones, approximately 70% recorded once. Specimen: cells from a culture (not recorded whether cultured in vitro). The origin of the receptors is a human donor with melanoma.

The chain combines TRBV19 with TRBJ1-1; 8 nucleotides line up with TRBD1. The V and J ends lost 0 bases and 0 bases, in that order; junction bases with no gene match: 3. Germline CDR1 and CDR2: LNHDA and SQIVND (reference sequence). The CDR3 sequence is 16 residues long. The DNA of the CDR3 is TGTGCCAGTAGTATAGATCGGACAGGGTTGAACACTGAAGCTTTCTTT. Translated, it gives CASSIDRTGLNTEAFF.

This rearrangement joins TRBV25-1 to TRBJ1-3; unclear D gene. The germline CDR1 and CDR2 sequences are MGHDK and SYGVNS. The germline V and J ends were trimmed by 0 bases and 14 bases, with 14 bases remaining between them. CDR3 length equals 13 residues. This CDR3 is CASSEYSRNALYF. The CDR3 nucleotides read TGTGCCAGCAGTGAATATTCCAGAAACGCACTATATTTT. Based on the CDR3 plus reference TRBV25-1 and TRBJ1-3, the full variable domain is EADIYQTPRYLVIGTGKKITLECSQTMGHDKMYWYQQDPGMELHLIHYSYGVNSTEKGDLSSESTVSRIRTEHFPLTLESARPSHTSQYLCASSEYSRNALYFGEGSWLTVV.

The sample holds a few counts of this clone. J is TRBJ2-7 and V is TRBV27, with a weak D call TRBD2 (6 bases). Germline V CDR1 and CDR2: MNHEY, SMNVEV (reference sequence). The length of the CDR3 is 14 residues. The V end lost 6 bases, the J end lost 2 bases, and 14 bases lay between the germline ends. The CDR3 reads CASRGGFGAYEQYF. CDR3 DNA sequence: TGTGCCAGCAGAGGAGGGTTCGGGGCCTACGAGCAGTACTTC.

Remarks on this clone: At one end, the junction sequence differs from germline, possibly due to a read error. The chain carries TRBV27 and TRBJ1-1, with D uncertain. The CDR3 is 15 residues long. Germline values: CDR1 MNHEY, CDR2 SMNVEV (reference sequence). The CDR3 loop is CASSLYSRWNAEAFF. The DNA of the CDR3 is TGTGCCAGCAGTTTATACTCCAGATGGAACGCTGAAGCTTTCTTT.

This sequence joins TRBV10-3 and TRBJ2-7; 7 bases line up with TRBD1. The CDR3 spans 14 residues. The trim removed 6 bases at V and 2 bases at J, leaving 7 bases unmatched. From germline, CDR1 is ENHRY and CDR2 SYGVKD. The CDR3 coding sequence is TGTGCCATCAGGACTGGACAGGAGACCTACGAGCAGTACTTC. Translating gives CAIRTGQETYEQYF.

The V call is TRBV5-1, the J call TRBJ1-4; D is undetermined. This CDR3 is 14 amino acids long. Per germline, CDR1 SGHRS and CDR2 YFSETQ. Trimming shortened V by 5 bases and J by 0 bases, and 8 bases separated the two germline ends. For the CDR3, the DNA is TGCGCCAGCAGGAAGGAACCAACTAATGAAAAACTGTTTTTT. As protein: CASRKEPTNEKLFF. Using reference TRBV5-1 and TRBJ1-4 for the parts outside the CDR3, the full variable domain is KAGVTQTPRYLIKTRGQQVTLSCSPISGHRSVSWYQQTPGQGLQFLFEYFSETQRNKGNFPGRFSGRQFSNSRSEMNVSTLELGDSALYLCASRKEPTNEKLFFGSGTQLSVL.

The genes are TRBV5-6 and TRBJ1-2; D call uncertain. CDR3 length: 14 amino acids. The germline V and J ends were trimmed by 0 bases and 4 bases, with 10 bases remaining between them. Germline values: CDR1 SGHDT, CDR2 YYEEEE. The CDR3 DNA sequence: TGTGCCAGCAGCTTGGCGGAGAGAGTCTATGGCTACACCTTC. Translating gives CASSLAERVYGYTF.